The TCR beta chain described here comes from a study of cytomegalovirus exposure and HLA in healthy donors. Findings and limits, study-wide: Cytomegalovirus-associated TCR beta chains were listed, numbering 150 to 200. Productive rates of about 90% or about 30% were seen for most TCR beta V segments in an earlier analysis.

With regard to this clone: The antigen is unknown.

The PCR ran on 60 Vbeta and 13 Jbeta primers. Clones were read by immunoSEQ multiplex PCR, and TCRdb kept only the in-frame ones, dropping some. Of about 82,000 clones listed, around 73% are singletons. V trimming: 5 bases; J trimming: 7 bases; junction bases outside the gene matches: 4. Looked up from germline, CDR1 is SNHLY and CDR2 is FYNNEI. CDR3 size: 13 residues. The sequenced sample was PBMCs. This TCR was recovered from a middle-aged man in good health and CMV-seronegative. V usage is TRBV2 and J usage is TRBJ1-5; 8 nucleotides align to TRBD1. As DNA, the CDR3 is TGTGCCAGCAGTCAACAGGGGGGGCAGCCCCAGCATTTT. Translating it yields CASSQQGGQPQHF.